Listed below are T cell receptor beta chains from one sample, sequenced in a study of T-cell reconstitution after alpha-beta-depleted transplantation in children. TCRdb reprocessed the PCR reads with MiXCR, giving one entry per CDR3 protein. This table holds roughly 790,000 distinct CDR3 sequences, 15% to 20% found once. This material consisted of PBMCs, mostly from graft donor cells, taken 360 days after TCRalphabeta/CD19-depleted stem cell transplant. These TCRs come from a male patient younger than 18 who had a stem cell transplant for acute lymphoblastic leukemia, so the T cells may come from the graft donor. The CDR3 runs from the conserved cysteine through the conserved F or W. The order of the fields is J gene, D gene, V gene, clone size, CDR3 protein, CDR3 DNA. The D gene is left open where the match is weak. Clone sizes are given selectively: once, few, many, or a class where the clone is expanded.

>TRBJ1-1|-|TRBV20-1|-
CSARVPLGDTEAFF
TGCAGTGCTAGAGTACCTCTGGGGGACACTGAAGCTTTCTTT
>TRBJ2-4|TRBD1|TRBV12-3/TRBV12-4|-
CASRSQGAVDIQYF
TGTGCCAGCAGATCACAGGGGGCTGTGGACATTCAGTACTTC
>TRBJ2-5|TRBD1|TRBV4-1|few
CASSPTPLYKGARETQYF
TGCGCCAGCAGCCCGACGCCCCTTTACAAGGGGGCTCGAGAGACCCAGTACTTC
>TRBJ2-7|TRBD2|TRBV12-3/TRBV12-4|few
CASSLPSGRVSYEQYF
TGTGCCAGCAGTTTACCTAGCGGGAGGGTCTCCTACGAGCAGTACTTC
>TRBJ2-3|TRBD1|TRBV9|many
CASSVEQGASDTQYF
TGTGCCAGCAGCGTAGAACAGGGGGCCTCAGATACGCAGTATTTT
>TRBJ2-2|TRBD2|TRBV9|-
CASSAPGLLNTGELFF
TGTGCCAGCAGCGCTCCGGGACTACTCAACACCGGGGAGCTGTTTTTT
>TRBJ1-1|-|TRBV20-1|few
CSARDYSGGMNTEAFF
TGCAGTGCTAGAGATTACTCGGGGGGGATGAACACTGAAGCTTTCTTT
>TRBJ2-7|-|TRBV5-6|few
CASSLTTTSYEQYF
TGTGCCAGCAGCTTGACGACTACCTCCTACGAGCAGTACTTC
>TRBJ2-1|TRBD2|TRBV3-1|-
CASSQGPSAGDNEQFF
TGTGCCAGCAGCCAAGGTCCCTCGGCGGGAGACAATGAGCAGTTCTTC
>TRBJ1-5|TRBD1|TRBV25-1|-
CASSEMDRDDQPQHF
TGTGCCAGCAGTGAAATGGACAGGGACGATCAGCCCCAGCATTTT
>TRBJ2-1|TRBD2|TRBV4-1|-
CASNRVGGRAYNEQFF
TGCGCCAGCAACCGCGTCGGAGGGAGGGCATACAATGAGCAGTTCTTC
>TRBJ1-1|-|TRBV29-1|-
CSVETGYTEAFF
TGCAGCGTTGAAACAGGGTACACTGAAGCTTTCTTT
>TRBJ2-1|TRBD2|TRBV20-1|many
CSARGAGGSSYNEQFF
TGCAGTGCTAGAGGGGCGGGAGGGAGCTCCTACAATGAGCAGTTCTTC
>TRBJ2-7|-|TRBV20-1|-
CSARDTSGLHSSYEQYF
TGCAGTGCTAGAGATACATCGGGACTCCATAGCTCCTACGAGCAGTACTTC
>TRBJ2-7|-|TRBV27|-
CASSLLPSYEQYF
TGTGCCAGCAGCCTACTCCCGTCCTACGAGCAGTACTTC
>TRBJ2-1|TRBD2|TRBV7-9|-
CASSRTSGRWDEQFF
TGTGCCAGCAGCAGGACTAGCGGGAGGTGGGATGAGCAGTTCTTC
>TRBJ2-7|TRBD2|TRBV6-1|-
CASNSALTSGRAGYEQYF
TGTGCCAGCAACTCCGCCCTGACTAGCGGGAGGGCCGGGTACGAGCAGTACTTC
>TRBJ2-1|-|TRBV20-1|-
CSAPIQRIDNEQFF
TGCAGTGCGCCGATCCAACGAATCGACAATGAGCAGTTCTTC
>TRBJ2-5|-|TRBV18|-
CASSPLSSNTETQYF
TGTGCCAGCTCACCCCTCTCCAGCAATACAGAGACCCAGTACTTC
>TRBJ2-7|-|TRBV4-1|few
CASSQAHGAYEQYF
TGCGCCAGCAGCCAAGCGCACGGAGCCTACGAGCAGTACTTC
>TRBJ2-2|-|TRBV10-3|many
CAISESGRENTGELFF
TGTGCCATCAGTGAGTCGGGCAGGGAGAACACCGGGGAGCTGTTTTTT
>TRBJ1-2|-|TRBV6-5|-
CASSYASFHGYTF
TGTGCCAGCAGTTACGCGAGTTTTCATGGCTACACCTTC
>TRBJ2-2|TRBD2|TRBV11-1|-
CASSFVSSGIKATGELFF
TGTGCCAGCAGCTTCGTGTCTAGCGGGATTAAAGCCACCGGGGAGCTGTTTTTT
>TRBJ2-5|-|TRBV5-1|-
CASSLDRVRTQYF
TGCGCCAGCAGCTTGGACAGGGTGAGAACCCAGTACTTC
>TRBJ1-3|-|TRBV3-1|few
CASSHFRDRGSGNTIYF
TGTGCCAGCAGCCATTTCCGGGACCGGGGGTCTGGAAACACCATATATTTT
>TRBJ2-4|-|TRBV9|-
CASSAESRTGLAKNIQYF
TGTGCCAGCAGCGCCGAGTCTAGGACTGGGCTAGCCAAAAACATTCAGTACTTC
>TRBJ1-5|-|TRBV9|-
CASSVEENVEPQHF
TGTGCCAGCAGCGTAGAAGAGAACGTTGAGCCCCAGCATTTT
>TRBJ2-7|-|TRBV7-2|-
CASSPSAWDAVYEQYF
TGTGCCAGCAGTCCTTCCGCCTGGGACGCCGTCTACGAGCAGTACTTC
>TRBJ2-3|-|TRBV18|-
CASLPVVTDTQYF
TGTGCCAGCTTACCTGTTGTCACAGATACGCAGTATTTT
>TRBJ2-5|-|TRBV19|-
CASSVRRQETQYF
TGTGCCAGTTCGGTGCGCAGACAAGAGACCCAGTACTTC
>TRBJ1-2|-|TRBV27|few
CASSPGTHGYTF
TGTGCCAGCAGCCCAGGGACCCATGGCTACACCTTC
>TRBJ2-7|TRBD2|TRBV4-1|-
CASSQVGSGAGSEQYF
TGCGCCAGCAGCCAAGTAGGGTCGGGAGCGGGGAGCGAGCAGTACTTC